The sequence of this T cell receptor beta chain was determined in a study of blood T cell repertoires in COVID-19. Study in general: Both acute and convalescent COVID-19 samples were obtained from the United States, Italy and Spain. Sources were T cells, B-cell-depleted T cells, or PBMCs; the material itself was cDNA or gDNA.

CDR3 size: 14 residues. Per germline, CDR1 SGHRS and CDR2 YFSETQ. V shed 1 base and J shed 2 bases, with 7 bases lying between them. Note on this clone: At the DNA level, this CDR3 is encoded by other sequences in the same sample as well.

As originally analysed: Researchers report that nucleated cell counts were estimated from reference gene primer amplification. The repertoire was sequenced with immunoSEQ multiplex PCR; TCRdb's copy has only in-frame clones and lacks some. V, J and clone size were drawn from that table, and D and trimming were deduced from the DNA. The sample includes roughly 380,000 clones, 85% of them seen just once. V gene TRBV5-1 combines with J gene TRBJ1-5; D not resolved. The origin of this receptor is a woman between 18 and 30 years old with acute or convalescent COVID-19. Sequences were obtained from peripheral blood. The CDR3 protein is CASSLSGGNQPQHF. The CDR3 nucleotides read TGCGCCAGCAGCTTGTCGGGTGGCAATCAGCCCCAGCATTTT.